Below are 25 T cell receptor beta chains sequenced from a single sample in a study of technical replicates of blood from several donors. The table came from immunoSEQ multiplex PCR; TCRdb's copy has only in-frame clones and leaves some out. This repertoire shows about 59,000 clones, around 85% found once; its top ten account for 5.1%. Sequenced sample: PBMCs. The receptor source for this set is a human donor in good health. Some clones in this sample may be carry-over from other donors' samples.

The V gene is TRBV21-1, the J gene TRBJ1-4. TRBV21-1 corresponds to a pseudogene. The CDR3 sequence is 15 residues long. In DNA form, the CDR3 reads TGTGCCAGCAGCAAAGATGAGGAACTCTGGGCCCGGGGGTTTTTT. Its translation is CASSKDEELWARGFF.

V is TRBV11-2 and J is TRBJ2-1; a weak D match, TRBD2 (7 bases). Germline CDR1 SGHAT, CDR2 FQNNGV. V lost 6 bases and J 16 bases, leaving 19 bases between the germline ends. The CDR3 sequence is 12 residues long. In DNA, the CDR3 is TGTGCCAGCAGTCAAGCCAGGGGACTAAACTTCTTC. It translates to CASSQARGLNFF.

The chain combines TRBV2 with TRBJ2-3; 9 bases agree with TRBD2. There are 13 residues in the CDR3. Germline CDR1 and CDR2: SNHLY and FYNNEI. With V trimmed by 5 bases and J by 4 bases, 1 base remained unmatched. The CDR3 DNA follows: TGTGCCAGCAGTCTAGCGGGGCCAGATACGCAGTATTTT. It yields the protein CASSLAGPDTQYF. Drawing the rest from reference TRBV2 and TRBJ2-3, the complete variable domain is EPEVTQTPSHQVTQMGQEVILRCVPISNHLYFYWYRQILGQKVEFLVSFYNNEISEKSEIFDDQFSVERPDGSNFTLKIRSTKLEDSAMYFCASSLAGPDTQYFGPGTRLTVL.

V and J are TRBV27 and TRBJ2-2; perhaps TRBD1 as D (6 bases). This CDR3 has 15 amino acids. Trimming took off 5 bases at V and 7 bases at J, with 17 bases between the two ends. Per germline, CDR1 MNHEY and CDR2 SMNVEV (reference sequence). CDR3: CASSAGWTAHGELFF. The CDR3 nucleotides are TGTGCCAGCAGTGCTGGATGGACAGCTCACGGGGAGCTGTTTTTT.

The CDR3 DNA is TGTGCCAGCAGCGTAGCTTGGGGAGACGGGGATATCCACGAGCAGTACTTC. Its translation is CASSVAWGDGDIHEQYF. V is TRBV9 and J is TRBJ2-7; tentative D call: TRBD2 (5 bases). The length of the CDR3 is 17 residues. Germline V CDR1 and CDR2: SGDLS, YYNGEE. Trimming stripped 0 bases from V and 5 bases from J, with 21 bases between.

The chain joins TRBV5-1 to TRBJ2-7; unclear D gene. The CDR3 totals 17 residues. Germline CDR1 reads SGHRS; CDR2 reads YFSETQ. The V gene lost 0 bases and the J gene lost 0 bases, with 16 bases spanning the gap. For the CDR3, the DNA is TGCGCCAGCAGCTTGGGGCCGTCATACCGGAGCTCCTACGAGCAGTACTTC. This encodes CASSLGPSYRSSYEQYF.

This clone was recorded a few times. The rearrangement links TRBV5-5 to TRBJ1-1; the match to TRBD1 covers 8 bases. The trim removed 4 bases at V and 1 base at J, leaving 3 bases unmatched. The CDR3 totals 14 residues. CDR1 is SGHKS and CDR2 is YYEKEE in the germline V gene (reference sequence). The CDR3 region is CASSLTGANTEAFF. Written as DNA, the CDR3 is TGTGCCAGCAGCCTGACAGGGGCGAACACTGAAGCTTTCTTT.

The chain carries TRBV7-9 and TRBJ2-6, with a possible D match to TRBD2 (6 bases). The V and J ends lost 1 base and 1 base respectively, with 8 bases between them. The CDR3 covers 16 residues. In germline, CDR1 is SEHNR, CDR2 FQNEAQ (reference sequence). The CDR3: CASSLVRGSGANVLTF. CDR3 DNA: TGTGCCAGCAGCTTAGTTCGGGGGTCTGGGGCCAACGTCCTGACTTTC.

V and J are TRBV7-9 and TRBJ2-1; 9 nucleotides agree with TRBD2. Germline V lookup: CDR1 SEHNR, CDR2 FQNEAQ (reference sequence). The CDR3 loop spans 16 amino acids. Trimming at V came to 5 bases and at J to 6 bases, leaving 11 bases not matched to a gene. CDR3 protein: CASSPRGLAGFNEQFF. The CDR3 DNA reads TGTGCCAGCAGCCCCCGGGGGCTAGCGGGGTTCAATGAGCAGTTCTTC.

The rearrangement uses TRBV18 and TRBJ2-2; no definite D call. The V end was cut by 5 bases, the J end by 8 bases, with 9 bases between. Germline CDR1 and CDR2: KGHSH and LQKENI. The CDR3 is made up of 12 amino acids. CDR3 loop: CASSSARGELFF. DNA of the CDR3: TGTGCCAGCTCATCTGCCAGGGGGGAGCTGTTTTTT.

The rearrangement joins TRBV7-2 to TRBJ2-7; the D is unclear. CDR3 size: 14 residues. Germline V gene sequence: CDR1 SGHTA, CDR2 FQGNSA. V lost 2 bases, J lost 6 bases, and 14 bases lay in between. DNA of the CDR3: TGTGCCAGCAGCTTATTCAATCAGGTTGGCGAGCAGTACTTC. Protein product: CASSLFNQVGEQYF.

CDR3 residues: CASSFSGNEQFF. The CDR3 DNA is TGTGCCAGCAGTTTTTCAGGGAATGAGCAGTTCTTC. V and J are TRBV6-6 and TRBJ2-1; TRBD1 might be the D (5 bases). V lost 4 bases, J lost 7 bases, and 8 bases lay in between. This CDR3 has 12 residues. Germline-derived CDR1 and CDR2 are MNHNY and SVGAGI (reference sequence).

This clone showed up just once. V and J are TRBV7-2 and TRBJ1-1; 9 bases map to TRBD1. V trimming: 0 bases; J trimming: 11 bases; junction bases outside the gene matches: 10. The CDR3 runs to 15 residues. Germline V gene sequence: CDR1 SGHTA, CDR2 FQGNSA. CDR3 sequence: CASSLAGTGFPGAFF. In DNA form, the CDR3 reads TGTGCCAGCAGCTTAGCGGGGACAGGGTTCCCTGGGGCTTTCTTT. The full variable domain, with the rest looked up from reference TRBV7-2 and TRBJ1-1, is GAGVSQSPSNKVTEKGKDVELRCDPISGHTALYWYRQSLGQGLEFLIYFQGNSAPDKSGLPSDRFSAERTGGSVSTLTIQRTQQEDSAVYLCASSLAGTGFPGAFFGQGTRLTVV.

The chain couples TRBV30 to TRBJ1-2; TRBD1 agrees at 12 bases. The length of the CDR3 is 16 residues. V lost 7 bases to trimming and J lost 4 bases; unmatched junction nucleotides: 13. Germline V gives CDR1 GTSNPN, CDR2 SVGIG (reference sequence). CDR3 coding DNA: TGTGCCTACCCCGGGACAGGGGGCCCTCTGGGCTATGGCTACACCTTC. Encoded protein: CAYPGTGGPLGYGYTF.

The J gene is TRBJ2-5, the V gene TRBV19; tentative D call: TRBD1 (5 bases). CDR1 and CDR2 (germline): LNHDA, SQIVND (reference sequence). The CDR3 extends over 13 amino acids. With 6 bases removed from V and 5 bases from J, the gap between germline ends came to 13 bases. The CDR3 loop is CASRGTGLETQYF. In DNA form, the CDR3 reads TGTGCCAGTAGGGGTACAGGTCTGGAGACCCAGTACTTC.

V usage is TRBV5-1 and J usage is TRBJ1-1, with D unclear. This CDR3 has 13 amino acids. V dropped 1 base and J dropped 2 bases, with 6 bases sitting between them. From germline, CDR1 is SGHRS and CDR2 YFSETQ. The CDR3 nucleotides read TGCGCCAGCAGCTTGACAGTTAACACTGAAGCTTTCTTT. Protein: CASSLTVNTEAFF.

The CDR3 sequence: CASSPPLSGRADNEQFF. The DNA of the CDR3 is TGTGCCAGCTCACCACCGCTAAGCGGGAGGGCCGACAATGAGCAGTTCTTC. V usage is TRBV18 and J usage is TRBJ2-1; 10 bases are shared with TRBD2. Germline CDR1 and CDR2: KGHSH and LQKENI. Germline trimming cut 0 bases from V and 5 bases from J; bases unmatched to any gene: 7. The CDR3 is 17 residues long.

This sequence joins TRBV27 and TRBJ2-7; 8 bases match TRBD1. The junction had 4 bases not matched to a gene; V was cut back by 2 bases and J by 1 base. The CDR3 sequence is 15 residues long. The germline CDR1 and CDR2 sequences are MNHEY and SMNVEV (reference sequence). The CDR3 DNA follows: TGTGCCAGCAGTTTAGCGGGACAGGCGTCCTACGAGCAGTACTTC. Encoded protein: CASSLAGQASYEQYF.

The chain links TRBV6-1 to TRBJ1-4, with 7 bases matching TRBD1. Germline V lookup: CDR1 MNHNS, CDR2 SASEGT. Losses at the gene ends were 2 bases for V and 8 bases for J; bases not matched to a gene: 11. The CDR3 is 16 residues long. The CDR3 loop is CASSETVGRGAEKLFF. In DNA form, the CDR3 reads TGTGCCAGCAGTGAAACTGTTGGCAGGGGGGCCGAAAAACTGTTTTTT.

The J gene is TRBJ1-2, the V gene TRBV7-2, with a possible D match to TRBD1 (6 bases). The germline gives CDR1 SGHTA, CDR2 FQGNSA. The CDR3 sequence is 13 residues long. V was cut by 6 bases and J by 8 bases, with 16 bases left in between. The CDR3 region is CASSNRDLRGYTF. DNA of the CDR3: TGTGCCAGCAGTAACAGGGACCTGAGGGGCTACACCTTC.

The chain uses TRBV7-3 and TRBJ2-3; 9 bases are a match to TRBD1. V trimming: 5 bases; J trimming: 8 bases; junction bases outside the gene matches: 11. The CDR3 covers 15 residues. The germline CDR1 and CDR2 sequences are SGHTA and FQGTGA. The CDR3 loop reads CASSPQDRGSVTQYF. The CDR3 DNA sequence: TGTGCCAGCAGCCCGCAGGACAGGGGAAGCGTTACGCAGTATTTT.

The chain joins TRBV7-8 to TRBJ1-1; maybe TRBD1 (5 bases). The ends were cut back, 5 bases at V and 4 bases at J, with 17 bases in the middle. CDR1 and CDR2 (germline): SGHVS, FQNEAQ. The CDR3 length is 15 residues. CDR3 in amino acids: CASSPRSGRGTEAFF. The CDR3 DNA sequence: TGTGCCAGCAGCCCAAGATCAGGGAGGGGCACTGAAGCTTTCTTT.

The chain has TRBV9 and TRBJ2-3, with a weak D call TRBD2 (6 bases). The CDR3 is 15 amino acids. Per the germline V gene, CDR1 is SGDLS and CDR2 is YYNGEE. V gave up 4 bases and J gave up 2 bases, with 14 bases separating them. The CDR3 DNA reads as TGTGCCAGCAGCATTAGCGGACTATACACAGATACGCAGTATTTT. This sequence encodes CASSISGLYTDTQYF.

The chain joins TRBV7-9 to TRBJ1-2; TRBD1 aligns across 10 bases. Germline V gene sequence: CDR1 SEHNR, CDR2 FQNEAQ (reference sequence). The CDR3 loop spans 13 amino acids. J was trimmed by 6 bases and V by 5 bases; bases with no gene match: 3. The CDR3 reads CASSRTGGNGYTF. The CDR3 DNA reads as TGTGCCAGCAGCAGGACAGGGGGAAATGGCTACACCTTC. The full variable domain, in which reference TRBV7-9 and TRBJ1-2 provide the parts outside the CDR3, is DTGVSQNPRHKITKRGQNVTFRCDPISEHNRLYWYRQTLGQGPEFLTYFQNEAQLEKSRLLSDRFSAERPKGSFSTLEIQRTEQGDSAMYLCASSRTGGNGYTFGSGTRLTVV.

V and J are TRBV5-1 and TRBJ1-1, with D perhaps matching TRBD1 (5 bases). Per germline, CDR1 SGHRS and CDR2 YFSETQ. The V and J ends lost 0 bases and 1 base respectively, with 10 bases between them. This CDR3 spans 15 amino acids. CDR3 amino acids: CASSLGQGGNTEAFF. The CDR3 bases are TGCGCCAGCAGCTTGGGGCAGGGTGGGAACACTGAAGCTTTCTTT.